These T cell receptor beta chains were read from a single sample in a study of blood T cell repertoires in COVID-19. TCRdb keeps only in-frame clones here, not all; method: immunoSEQ multiplex PCR. The top ten clones hold roughly 0.72% of a sample with fewer than 500,000 clones, around 87% of them seen once. What was sequenced was PBMCs or T cells enriched from blood (not recorded which). The source of these receptors is a young woman who had recovered from COVID-19. CDR3s include the opening cysteine and the closing phenylalanine or tryptophan. Fields, in order: J gene, clone size, V gene, D gene, CDR3 DNA, CDR3 protein. A D gene is named only where the DNA matches it firmly. Size tells how often a clone was seen (once, few, many) or the class of an expanded clone, and some rows leave it out.

TRBJ1-3	-	TRBV4-1	-	TGCGCCAGCAGCCAAGAAGCCACCTCCCCACAGATATATTTT	CASSQEATSPQIYF
TRBJ2-3	-	TRBV6-5	TRBD1	TGTGCCAGCAGAGTAGGACAGGGGAGCACAGATACGCAGTATTTT	CASRVGQGSTDTQYF
TRBJ1-2	-	TRBV7-9	-	TGTGCCAGCAGCTTAGGGCCAGGCGACTACACCTTC	CASSLGPGDYTF
TRBJ2-4	-	TRBV3-1/TRBV3-2	TRBD2	TGTGCCAGCGGTGCGGGGGGCGGCAAAAACATTCAGTACTTC	CASGAGGGKNIQYF
TRBJ2-7	-	TRBV14	TRBD1	TGTGCCAGCAGCCAACTTTTTTCGACAGGGAAATCTCGGGAGCAGTACTTC	CASSQLFSTGKSREQYF
TRBJ2-7	-	TRBV28	-	TGTGCCAGCAGTCCTCAGGGCCCTCTCTCCTACGAGCAGTACTTC	CASSPQGPLSYEQYF
TRBJ1-4	once	TRBV2	-	TGTGCCACCCAAGACGGGGGGCTGAATGAAAAACTGTTTTTT	CATQDGGLNEKLFF
TRBJ2-1	few	TRBV3-1/TRBV3-2	-	TGTGCCAGCCGCGAGTCGGGATTTGAGCAGTTCTTC	CASRESGFEQFF
TRBJ2-1	-	TRBV5-6	TRBD2	TGTGCCAGCAGCCCGGGACTAGCGGGGGCAGTTGAGCAGTTCTTC	CASSPGLAGAVEQFF
TRBJ2-1	-	TRBV5-4	TRBD1	TGTGCCAGCAGCTTACAGGGGGCGCCGGATGAGCAGTTCTTC	CASSLQGAPDEQFF
TRBJ1-4	-	TRBV5-1	-	TGCGCCAGCAGCTTGGGGTCCGGTGATAGTGAAAAACTGTTTTTT	CASSLGSGDSEKLFF
TRBJ1-5	-	TRBV2	TRBD1	TGTGCCAGCAGTGGGGCCCGACAGGGGGCAAGGCAGCCCCAGCATTTT	CASSGARQGARQPQHF
TRBJ2-3	-	TRBV27	TRBD2	TGTGCCAGTACCTCGGGGGGGCGGGATACGCAGTATTTT	CASTSGGRDTQYF
TRBJ2-2	few	TRBV5-1	TRBD2	TGCGCCAGCAGCTTGCAAGCGGGGGACACCGGGGAGCTGTTTTTT	CASSLQAGDTGELFF
TRBJ1-1	-	TRBV5-1	-	TGCGCCAGCAGCTTGGCGGCAGGGAATATGAACACTGAAGCTTTCTTT	CASSLAAGNMNTEAFF
TRBJ1-1	-	TRBV3-1/TRBV3-2	-	TGTGCCAGCAGCCAAGACAGAGGAGAAACTGAAGCTTTCTTT	CASSQDRGETEAFF
TRBJ2-7	-	TRBV6-5	-	TGTGCCAGCAGGAAGGGGGTTAAGGACGAGCAGTACTTC	CASRKGVKDEQYF
TRBJ2-3	-	TRBV5-1	-	TGCGCCAGCAGCTTAGACATCCGAGATACGCAGTATTTT	CASSLDIRDTQYF
TRBJ2-1	-	TRBV3-1/TRBV3-2	TRBD2	TGTGCCAGCAGCGTTGGGGCGACTAGCGGGGAGTCAGGTTTCTTC	CASSVGATSGESGFF
TRBJ1-2	-	TRBV7-2	TRBD1	TGTGCCAGCAGCATCCGGGACAGTGTTTATGGCTACACCTTC	CASSIRDSVYGYTF
TRBJ1-3	-	TRBV5-6	TRBD1	TGTGCCAGCAGCTGGGGACAGGGGACCTACTCTGGAAACACCATATATTTT	CASSWGQGTYSGNTIYF
TRBJ2-3	-	TRBV9	TRBD2	TGTGCCAGCAGCGTATCTGGGACTAGCGGGGGAAAAGATACGCAGTATTTT	CASSVSGTSGGKDTQYF
TRBJ2-7	few	TRBV19	TRBD2	TGTGCCAGTAGTGGACTAGGCCGGGGCGCGGGGTACGAGCAGTACTTC	CASSGLGRGAGYEQYF
TRBJ2-2	few	TRBV4-2	-	TGTGCCAGCAGCCAAGACAATACCGGGGAGCTGTTTTTT	CASSQDNTGELFF
TRBJ1-2	-	TRBV28	-	TGTGCCAGCAGCCTAAGCCCTGGCTATGGCTACACCTTC	CASSLSPGYGYTF
TRBJ2-3	-	TRBV4-2	TRBD2	TGTGCCAGCAGCACCGGGGGGGCAGATACGCAGTATTTT	CASSTGGADTQYF
TRBJ2-1	-	TRBV5-6	TRBD1	TGTGCCAGCAGCCCCGGACAGGGCGGCTCCTATGAGCAGTTCTTC	CASSPGQGGSYEQFF
TRBJ1-1	-	TRBV18	TRBD1	TGTGCCAGCTCACCGAACTCGGGACAGGGCCTGAACACTGAAGCTTTCTTT	CASSPNSGQGLNTEAFF
TRBJ2-3	-	TRBV4-1	-	TGCGCCAGCAGCCAAGCAGGCACAGATACGCAGTATTTT	CASSQAGTDTQYF
TRBJ1-3	-	TRBV30	TRBD1	TGTGCCTGGAGATCCCGGGACAGGCTCTTATTATCTGGAAACACCATATATTTT	CAWRSRDRLLLSGNTIYF
TRBJ2-1	-	TRBV3-1/TRBV3-2	TRBD2	TGTGCCAGCAGCCAAGTTGGACTAGCGGGGGGGCATGAGCAGTTCTTC	CASSQVGLAGGHEQFF
TRBJ2-3	-	TRBV2	-	TGTGCCAGCAGTGAGCTGGGGGGGGCCGGAGATACGCAGTATTTT	CASSELGGAGDTQYF
TRBJ2-1	few	TRBV13	TRBD2	TGTGCCAGCAGCCCCAGAGTGGCTAGCGGGTACGATGAGCAGTTCTTC	CASSPRVASGYDEQFF
TRBJ1-2	-	TRBV7-2	TRBD1	TGTGCCAGCAGCCGCGTCGAGGGGGCCTATGGCTACACCTTC	CASSRVEGAYGYTF
TRBJ1-4	-	TRBV7-9	-	TGTGCCAGCAGCAAACACCTGGGCAATGAAAAACTGTTTTTT	CASSKHLGNEKLFF
TRBJ2-6	-	TRBV5-1	TRBD1	TGCGCCAGCAGCTGGGGACAGAGCTCTGGGGCCAACGTCCTGACTTTC	CASSWGQSSGANVLTF
TRBJ2-3	-	TRBV2	TRBD1	TGTGCCAGCAAGGACAGGGGAGGAACAGATACGCAGTATTTT	CASKDRGGTDTQYF
TRBJ1-4	-	TRBV24-1	-	TGTGCCACCAGTGATTCCCAGGGGCCCGGTGAAAAACTGTTTTTT	CATSDSQGPGEKLFF
TRBJ2-1	-	TRBV6-5	TRBD2	TGTGCCAGCAGTCATACTAGCGGGGGGGTTAATGAGCAGTTCTTC	CASSHTSGGVNEQFF
TRBJ1-5	-	TRBV28	TRBD1	TGTGCCAGCCGGACAGGGGATCAGCCCCAGCATTTT	CASRTGDQPQHF
TRBJ1-5	-	TRBV19	-	TGTGCCAGACCCAGGACAGTGGGCAATCAGCCCCAGCATTTT	CARPRTVGNQPQHF
TRBJ1-2	-	TRBV11-2	-	TGTGCCAGCAGCCCCACCCGACAGTCTAACTATGGCTACACCTTC	CASSPTRQSNYGYTF
TRBJ1-3	once	TRBV19	TRBD1	TGTGCCAGTACCGGACAGGGAGAATTTGGAAACACCATATATTTT	CASTGQGEFGNTIYF
TRBJ1-1	-	TRBV5-1	-	TGCGCCAGCAGCTTCACAGGGCATAACACTGAAGCTTTCTTT	CASSFTGHNTEAFF
TRBJ1-2	-	TRBV10-1	-	TGCGCCAGCAGTCGCACAGGGTTAAGCTACACCTTC	CASSRTGLSYTF
TRBJ1-5	-	TRBV19	TRBD1	TGTGCCAGTGAAAGGGACAGGAATCAGCCCCAGCATTTT	CASERDRNQPQHF
TRBJ1-1	-	TRBV6-5	-	TGTGCCAGCAGTCAGGGGATGAACACTGAAGCTTTCTTT	CASSQGMNTEAFF
TRBJ2-3	-	TRBV6-5	-	TGTGCCAGCAGTTATCCCAACACAGATACGCAGTATTTT	CASSYPNTDTQYF
TRBJ2-7	-	TRBV5-6	-	TGTGCCAGCAGCTTGGGACCAGCGCCCGAGCAGTACTTC	CASSLGPAPEQYF
TRBJ2-3	-	TRBV7-2	-	TGTGCCAGCAGCGGTTCGGGGAGCACAGATACGCAGTATTTT	CASSGSGSTDTQYF
TRBJ1-1	-	TRBV6-1	TRBD1	TGTGCCAGCAGTGAGGGCAGGGGGCGTGGGGCTTTCTTT	CASSEGRGRGAFF
TRBJ2-1	-	TRBV20-1	-	TGCAGTGCTAGTTCCTCGCGGGGCTACAATGAGCAGTTCTTC	CSASSSRGYNEQFF
TRBJ2-1	-	TRBV6-5	-	TGTGCCAGCAGTTACGGAGGTGAGCAGTTCTTC	CASSYGGEQFF
TRBJ1-4	once	TRBV30	TRBD1	TGTGCCTGTACACCCCCCCGGGACAGGGCAACTAATGAAAAACTGTTTTTT	CACTPPRDRATNEKLFF
TRBJ1-4	-	TRBV7-9	-	TGTGCCAGCAGCTGGGGAGGTAATGAAAAACTGTTTTTT	CASSWGGNEKLFF